This T cell receptor beta chain was sequenced for a study of siplizumab effects on memory and regulatory T cells. Germline V gene lookup returns CDR1 SGDLS and CDR2 YYNGEE. Deletions cut 3 bases from V and 5 bases from J, with 14 bases between. The CDR3 loop spans 15 amino acids. TCRdb keeps only in-frame clones here, not all; method: immunoSEQ multiplex PCR. The sample includes roughly 60,000 clones, 80% to 95% seen only once; the top ten take roughly two fifths. J is TRBJ2-2 and V is TRBV9; tentative D call: TRBD1 (6 bases). Sequencing input: CD8+ T cells sorted from blood. The receptor was derived from a human donor in good health. In nucleotides, the CDR3 is TGTGCCAGCAGCGCGGAACAGGGTTGGACCGGGGAGCTGTTTTTT. Translation: CASSAEQGWTGELFF.